Below, one T cell receptor beta chain is given with its context. Judged by its sample share, this clonotype qualifies as large (0.1 to 1%). There are no base qualities to consult, and no much larger clone falls within one base. The method behind the library was 5' RACE. Before sequencing, the TCRbeta libraries were pooled in amounts proportional to the number of cells sorted for each library. RNAzol RT was used to extract total RNA from the sorted cells, and cDNA was then synthesized using an oligo(dT) primer together with a template-switching oligo. Using Kapa HiFi, PCR amplified the TCRbeta V-CDR3-J region between a SMARTer oligo primer and a TCRbeta constant-region primer. Illumina adaptors and sample-specific index barcodes were added in a second PCR, with HighPrep bead cleanup and a Bioanalyzer check confirming a band of roughly 650 bp. Sequencing of the libraries was done on an Illumina MiSeq using 2x151 bp paired-end reads. Per the original workflow: Reads were demultiplexed with an in-house Java program, and MiXCR assigned TCRbeta annotations and counted clonotypes. Repertoire overlap was assessed with Morisita-Horn indices from the R package vegan, and UPGMA clustering and Circos plots of recurring clonotypes were generated. Shannon diversity and richness were normalized to the highest possible value given the input cell numbers, yielding values from 0 to 1. CDR3beta sequences were aligned using MUSCLE, distances were calculated using SeqinR, and multidimensional scaling was plotted in R. Through fastp at Q25 and MiXCR, TCRdb rebuilt clones from the public reads, retaining in-frame beta chains. All rows with the same CDR3 protein become a single entry with the most common DNA and genes. The V and J calls follow TCRdb's processing rather than the paper's. The sample table contains several hundred distinct CDR3 sequences; only one count was recorded for 12% to 15% of them. The ten largest clones take up about 32% of the sample.

V is reduced by 1 base and J by 4 bases, leaving a spacing of 6 bases between them. From the cysteine up to the phenylalanine, the CDR3 has a length of 13 residues. Only CDR3 DNA remains: 39 bases, in frame from the first base. After labeling with CellTrace CFSE, PBMCs were cultured for roughly 6 days in RPMI containing about 8.1% human serum along with peptide pools, each at roughly 1 ug/mL. Unfixed proliferating CD4 T cells were sorted on a BD FACSAria as live CD56-CD19-CD16-CD3+CD4+ CFSE-low cells. The enrolled adults were healthy and tested seronegative for ZIKV, JEV, YFV, DENV and WNV on microneutralization screening. Samples came from a phase 1, double-blinded, randomized, placebo-controlled trial of an alum-adjuvanted Zika purified-inactivated virus (ZPIV) vaccine. Peripheral blood mononuclear cells were isolated using a standard procedure and kept frozen in liquid nitrogen until needed. This sample is part of a study of Japanese encephalitis immunity and Zika vaccine responses (dated by TCRdb to the early 2020s). Regarding the complete study: Three 5.0 ug doses of alum-adjuvanted ZPIV were administered to included participants at weeks 0, 4 and 28. A two-dose regimen of JEV vaccine (IXIARO), with doses given 28 days apart, was administered to around twelve participants two to three months before the first ZPIV dose. Approximately twelve participants received one dose of YFV vaccine (YF-VAX) before ZPIV, and nine participants were flavivirus-naive. Roughly 6 representative participants per pre-vaccination group were picked for TCR sequencing, using samples from week 52 and from week 0, the point after pre-vaccination but before ZPIV. TCR repertoires were also analyzed from three flavivirus-naive individuals at weeks 2, 6 and 52 after starting ZPIV vaccination. The stimulations used peptide pools from ZIKV structural proteins divided into flavivirus-conserved and non-conserved sets, or JEV or YFV peptides that matched the pre-vaccination. The ZIKV peptides, 15-mers that overlapped by 11 residues, were chosen for containing NetMHCpan/NetMHCII-predicted epitopes with affinity below 50 nM. The study tested whether CD4 T cell responses to the Zika vaccine were shaped by prior Japanese encephalitis virus (JEV) or yellow fever virus (YFV) vaccination. Study-wide findings and limitations: After ZPIV, a significant decrease in repertoire richness of CD4 T cells responding to conserved ZIKV epitopes was observed in JEV-pre-vaccinated donors. Higher repertoire similarity across time-points and stimulations was observed in JEV-pre-vaccinated donors than in YFV-pre-vaccinated donors, indicating that more clonotypes were common to ZIKV and JEV stimulation. CD8 T cell responses of very low magnitude were detected against ZIKV peptide pools and were observed in only a few individuals. The individual peptides behind the cross-reactive responses were not identified because limits on sample size made peptide-pool deconvolution impossible. Only a subset of trial participants with three doses and adequate samples was analyzed, not the entire vaccinated cohort. The samples grouped by participant and showed no similarity across individuals, which suggests that no public TCRs were detected.

The chain was built from TRBV12-3 or TRBV12-4 and TRBJ2-3; the D gene remains uncertain. The sample consisted of antigen-activated CD4+ T cells from blood, cultured, taken during a Zika inactivated vaccine study. This receptor was taken from an adult man who received an inactivated Zika virus vaccine. The CDR3 loop reads CASSLDRADTQYF. The nucleotides read TGTGCCAGCAGTTTAGATCGGGCAGATACGCAGTATTTT.